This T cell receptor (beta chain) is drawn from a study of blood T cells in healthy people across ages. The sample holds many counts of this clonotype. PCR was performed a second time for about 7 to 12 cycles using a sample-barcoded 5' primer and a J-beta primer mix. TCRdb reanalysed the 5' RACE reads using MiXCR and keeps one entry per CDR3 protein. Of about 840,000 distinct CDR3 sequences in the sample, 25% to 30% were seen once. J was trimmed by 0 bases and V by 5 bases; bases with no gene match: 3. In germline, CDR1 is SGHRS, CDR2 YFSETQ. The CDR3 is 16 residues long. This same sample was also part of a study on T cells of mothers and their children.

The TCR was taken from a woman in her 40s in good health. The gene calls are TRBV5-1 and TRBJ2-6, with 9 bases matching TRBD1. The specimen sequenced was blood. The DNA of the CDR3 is TGCGCCAGCAGACAGGGGGCGAACTCTGGGGCCAACGTCCTGACTTTC. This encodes CASRQGANSGANVLTF.